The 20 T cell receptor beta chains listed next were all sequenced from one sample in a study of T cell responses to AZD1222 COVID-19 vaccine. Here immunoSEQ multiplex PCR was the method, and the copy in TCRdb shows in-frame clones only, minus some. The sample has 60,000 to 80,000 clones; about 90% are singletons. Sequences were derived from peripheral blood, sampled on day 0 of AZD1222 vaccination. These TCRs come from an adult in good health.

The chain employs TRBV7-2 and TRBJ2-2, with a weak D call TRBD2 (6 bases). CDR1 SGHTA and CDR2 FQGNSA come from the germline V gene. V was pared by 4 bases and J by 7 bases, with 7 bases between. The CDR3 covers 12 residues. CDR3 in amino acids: CASSSEGGELFF. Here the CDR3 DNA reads TGTGCCAGCAGCTCGGAGGGCGGGGAGCTGTTTTTT.

The CDR3: CASTLQNLIRYEQYF. CDR3 nucleotide sequence: TGTGCCAGCACTTTACAGAACCTTATACGCTACGAGCAGTACTTC. The chain carries TRBV2 and TRBJ2-7; D call uncertain. Germline CDR1 and CDR2: SNHLY and FYNNEI. V was cut by 7 bases and J by 3 bases, with 19 bases left in between. This CDR3 region has 15 residues.

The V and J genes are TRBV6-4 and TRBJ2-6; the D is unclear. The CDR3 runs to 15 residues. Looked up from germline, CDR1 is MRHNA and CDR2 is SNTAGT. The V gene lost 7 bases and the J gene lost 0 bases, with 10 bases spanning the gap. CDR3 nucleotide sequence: TGTGCCAGCATTCCCCCAATCTCTGGGGCCAACGTCCTGACTTTC. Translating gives CASIPPISGANVLTF.

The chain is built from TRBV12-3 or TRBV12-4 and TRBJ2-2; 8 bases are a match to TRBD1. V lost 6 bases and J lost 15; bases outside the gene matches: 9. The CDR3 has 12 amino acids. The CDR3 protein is CASSASGQGMFF. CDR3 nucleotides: TGTGCCAGCAGCGCCTCCGGACAGGGAATGTTTTTT.

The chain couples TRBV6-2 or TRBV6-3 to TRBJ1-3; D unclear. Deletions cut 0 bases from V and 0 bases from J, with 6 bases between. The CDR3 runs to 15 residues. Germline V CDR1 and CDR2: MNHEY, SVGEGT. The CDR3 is CASSYSGSSGNTIYF. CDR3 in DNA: TGTGCCAGCAGTTACTCTGGCAGCTCTGGAAACACCATATATTTT.

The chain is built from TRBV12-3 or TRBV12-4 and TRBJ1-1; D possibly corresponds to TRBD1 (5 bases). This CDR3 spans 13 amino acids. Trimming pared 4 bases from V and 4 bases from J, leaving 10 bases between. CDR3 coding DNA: TGTGCCAGCAGTTCAGATGACAGCACTGAAGCTTTCTTT. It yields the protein CASSSDDSTEAFF.

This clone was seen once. CDR3 DNA sequence: TGTGCCAGCAGCACCTACAGGGAATCCACTGAAGCTTTCTTT. Its protein is CASSTYRESTEAFF. The rearrangement joins TRBV7-9 to TRBJ1-1; D possibly corresponds to TRBD1 (6 bases). The length of the CDR3 is 14 residues. Trimming cost V 5 bases and J 4 bases, with 14 bases left between them. Germline CDR1 SEHNR, CDR2 FQNEAQ (reference sequence).

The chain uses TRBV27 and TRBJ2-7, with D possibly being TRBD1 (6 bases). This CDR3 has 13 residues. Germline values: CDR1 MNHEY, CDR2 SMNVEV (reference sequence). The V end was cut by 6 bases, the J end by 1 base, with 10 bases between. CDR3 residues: CASRRTGSYEQYF. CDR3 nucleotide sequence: TGTGCCAGCAGGCGAACAGGGTCCTACGAGCAGTACTTC.

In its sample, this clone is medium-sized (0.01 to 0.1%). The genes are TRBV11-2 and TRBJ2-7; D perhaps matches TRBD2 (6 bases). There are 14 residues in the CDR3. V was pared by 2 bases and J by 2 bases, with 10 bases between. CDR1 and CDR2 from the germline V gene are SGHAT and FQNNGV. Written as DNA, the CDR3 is TGTGCCAGCAGCTTAACGGGGGTGACCTACGAGCAGTACTTC. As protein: CASSLTGVTYEQYF. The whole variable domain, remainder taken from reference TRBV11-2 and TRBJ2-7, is EAGVAQSPRYKIIEKRQSVAFWCNPISGHATLYWYQQILGQGPKLLIQFQNNGVVDDSQLPKDRFSAERLKGVDSTLKIQPAKLEDSAVYLCASSLTGVTYEQYFGPGTRLTVT.

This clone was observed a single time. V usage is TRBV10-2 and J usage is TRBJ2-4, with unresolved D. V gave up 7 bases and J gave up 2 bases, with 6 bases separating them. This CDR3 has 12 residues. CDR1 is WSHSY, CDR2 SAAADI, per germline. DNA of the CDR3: TGCGCCAGCATGGATCCCAAAAACATTCAGTACTTC. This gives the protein CASMDPKNIQYF.

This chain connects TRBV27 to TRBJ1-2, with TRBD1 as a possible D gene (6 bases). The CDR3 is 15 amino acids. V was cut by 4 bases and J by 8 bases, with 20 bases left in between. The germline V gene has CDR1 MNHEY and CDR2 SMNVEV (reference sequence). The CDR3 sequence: CASSSRPSGEKGYTF. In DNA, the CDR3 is TGTGCCAGCAGTTCCCGCCCCTCAGGGGAAAAAGGCTACACCTTC.

The chain's CDR3 is CASSEGWGANTEAFF. DNA of the CDR3: TGTGCCAGCAGTGAAGGGTGGGGGGCAAACACTGAAGCTTTCTTT. The genes are TRBV6-1 and TRBJ1-1, with a possible D match to TRBD1 (6 bases). This CDR3 contains 15 residues. Trimming removed 1 base from V and 2 bases from J, with 11 bases in between. The germline V gene has CDR1 MNHNS and CDR2 SASEGT.

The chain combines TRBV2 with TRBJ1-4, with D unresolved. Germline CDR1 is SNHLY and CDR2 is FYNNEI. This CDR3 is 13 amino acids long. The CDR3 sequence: CGGRKENNEKLFF. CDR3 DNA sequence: TGTGGCGGCAGAAAAGAAAACAATGAAAAACTGTTTTTT.

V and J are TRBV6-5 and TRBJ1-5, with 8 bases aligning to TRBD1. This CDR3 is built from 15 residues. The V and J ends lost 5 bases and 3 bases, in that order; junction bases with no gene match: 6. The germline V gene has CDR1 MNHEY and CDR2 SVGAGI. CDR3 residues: CASSPDRVNNQPQHF. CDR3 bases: TGTGCCAGCAGTCCGGACAGGGTGAACAATCAGCCCCAGCATTTT.

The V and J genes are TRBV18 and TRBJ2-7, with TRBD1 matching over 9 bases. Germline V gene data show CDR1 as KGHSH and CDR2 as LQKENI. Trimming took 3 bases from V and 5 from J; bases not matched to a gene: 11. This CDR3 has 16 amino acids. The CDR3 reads CASSPLRGTGTNEQYF. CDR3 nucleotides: TGTGCCAGCTCACCTTTAAGAGGGACAGGGACTAACGAGCAGTACTTC.

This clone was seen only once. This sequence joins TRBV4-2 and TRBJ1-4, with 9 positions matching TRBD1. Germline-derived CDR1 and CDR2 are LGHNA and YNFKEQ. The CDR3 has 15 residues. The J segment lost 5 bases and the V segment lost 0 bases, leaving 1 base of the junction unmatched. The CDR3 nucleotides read TGTGCCAGCAGCCAAGATGACAGGGGGAATGAAAAACTGTTTTTT. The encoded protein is CASSQDDRGNEKLFF.

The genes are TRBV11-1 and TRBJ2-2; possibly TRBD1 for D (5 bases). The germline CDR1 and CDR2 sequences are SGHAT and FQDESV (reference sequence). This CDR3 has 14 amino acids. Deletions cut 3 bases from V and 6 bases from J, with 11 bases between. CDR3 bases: TGTGCCAGCAGCTTTTATGGGGCCCCCGGGGAGCTGTTTTTT. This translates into CASSFYGAPGELFF. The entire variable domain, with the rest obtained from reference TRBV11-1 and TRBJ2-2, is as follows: EAEVAQSPRYKITEKSQAVAFWCDPISGHATLYWYRQILGQGPELLVQFQDESVVDDSQLPKDRFSAERLKGVDSTLKIQPAELGDSAMYLCASSFYGAPGELFFGEGSRLTVL.

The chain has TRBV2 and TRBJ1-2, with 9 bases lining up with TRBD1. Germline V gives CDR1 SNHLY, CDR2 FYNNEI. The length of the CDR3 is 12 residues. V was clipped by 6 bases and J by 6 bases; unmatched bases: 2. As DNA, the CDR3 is TGTGCCAGCAGAAGACAGGGGGATGGCTACACCTTC. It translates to CASRRQGDGYTF.

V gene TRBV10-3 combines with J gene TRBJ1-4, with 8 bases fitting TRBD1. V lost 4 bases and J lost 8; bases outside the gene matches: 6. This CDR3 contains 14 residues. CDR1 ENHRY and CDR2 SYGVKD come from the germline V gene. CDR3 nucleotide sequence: TGTGCCATCAGTGCTGGGACAGGCAAAGAAAAACTGTTTTTT. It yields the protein CAISAGTGKEKLFF.

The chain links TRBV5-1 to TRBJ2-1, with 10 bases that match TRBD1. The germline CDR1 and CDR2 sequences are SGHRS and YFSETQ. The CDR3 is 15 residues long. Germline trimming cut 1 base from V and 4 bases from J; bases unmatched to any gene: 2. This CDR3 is CASSLPGQGYNEQFF. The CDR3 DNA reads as TGCGCCAGCAGCTTGCCGGGACAGGGGTACAATGAGCAGTTCTTC.